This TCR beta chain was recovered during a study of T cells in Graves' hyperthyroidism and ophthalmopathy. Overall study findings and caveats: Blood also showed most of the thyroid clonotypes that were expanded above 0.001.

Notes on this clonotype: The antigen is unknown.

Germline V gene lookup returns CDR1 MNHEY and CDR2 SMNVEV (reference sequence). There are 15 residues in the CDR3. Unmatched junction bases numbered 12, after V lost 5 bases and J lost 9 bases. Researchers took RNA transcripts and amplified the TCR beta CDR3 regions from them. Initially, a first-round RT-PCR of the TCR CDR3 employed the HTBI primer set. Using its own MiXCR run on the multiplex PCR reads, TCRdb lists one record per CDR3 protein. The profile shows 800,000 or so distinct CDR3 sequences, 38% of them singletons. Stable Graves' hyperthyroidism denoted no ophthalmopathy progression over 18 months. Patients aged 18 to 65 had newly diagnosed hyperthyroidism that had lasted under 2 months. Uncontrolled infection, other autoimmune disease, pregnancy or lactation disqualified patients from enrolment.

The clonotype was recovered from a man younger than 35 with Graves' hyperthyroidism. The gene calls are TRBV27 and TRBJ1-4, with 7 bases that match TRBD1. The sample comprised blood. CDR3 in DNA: TGTGCCAGCAGTCCCGGGGACAGTTGGCATCAAAAACTGTTTTTT. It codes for CASSPGDSWHQKLFF.